This T cell receptor beta chain was obtained from a study of cytomegalovirus exposure and HLA in healthy donors. Trimming removed 0 bases from V and 3 bases from J; junction bases left unmatched: 4. CDR3 size: 15 residues. CDR1 SGDLS and CDR2 YYNGEE come from the germline V gene. The PCR used 60 Vbeta and 13 Jbeta primers. The repertoire was sequenced with immunoSEQ multiplex PCR; TCRdb's copy has only in-frame clones and lacks some. Of around 170,000 clones in the sample, approximately 88% were seen once. The chain employs TRBV9 and TRBJ2-3; 7 bases are shared with TRBD2. The sequenced sample consisted of PBMCs. This receptor was identified in a boy between 2 and 10 years old in good health and CMV-seronegative. The chain's CDR3 is CASSVVGLPTDTQYF. The CDR3 DNA sequence: TGTGCCAGCAGCGTAGTGGGACTACCAACAGATACGCAGTATTTT. Together with reference TRBV9 and TRBJ2-3, the CDR3 gives the full variable domain: DSGVTQTPKHLITATGQRVTLRCSPRSGDLSVYWYQQSLDQGLQFLIQYYNGEERAKGNILERFSAQQFPDLHSELNLSSLELGDSALYFCASSVVGLPTDTQYFGPGTRLTVL.